This entry features one T cell receptor beta chain sequence. Germline assignment: CDR1 MNHNS and CDR2 SASEGT. This CDR3 spans 19 amino acids. The junction had 14 bases not matched to a gene; V was cut back by 3 bases and J by 4 bases. This sample is part of a study of blood T cell repertoires in COVID-19. Overall study context: Italy, Spain and the United States were the sources of the convalescent and acute COVID-19 samples. PBMCs, B-cell-depleted T cells, or T cells were the source of the cDNA or gDNA that made up the material.

Authors' analysis steps: Scientists estimated how many nucleated cells there were by amplifying reference gene primers. Profiled with immunoSEQ multiplex PCR; TCRdb holds only in-frame clones, not every one. That table furnishes V, J and clone size, whereas the DNA furnished D and trimming. The table includes some 230,000 clones, 85% detected once. The J gene is TRBJ2-3, the V gene TRBV6-1; 12 nucleotides match TRBD2. Sequencing was carried out using peripheral blood. The sequence was collected from a man aged 50 to 60 who had recovered from COVID-19. DNA for the CDR3: TGTGCCAGCAGTGACTATCTTGCCGGGACTAGCGGGTTCGCAGATACGCAGTATTTT. Its translation: CASSDYLAGTSGFADTQYF.